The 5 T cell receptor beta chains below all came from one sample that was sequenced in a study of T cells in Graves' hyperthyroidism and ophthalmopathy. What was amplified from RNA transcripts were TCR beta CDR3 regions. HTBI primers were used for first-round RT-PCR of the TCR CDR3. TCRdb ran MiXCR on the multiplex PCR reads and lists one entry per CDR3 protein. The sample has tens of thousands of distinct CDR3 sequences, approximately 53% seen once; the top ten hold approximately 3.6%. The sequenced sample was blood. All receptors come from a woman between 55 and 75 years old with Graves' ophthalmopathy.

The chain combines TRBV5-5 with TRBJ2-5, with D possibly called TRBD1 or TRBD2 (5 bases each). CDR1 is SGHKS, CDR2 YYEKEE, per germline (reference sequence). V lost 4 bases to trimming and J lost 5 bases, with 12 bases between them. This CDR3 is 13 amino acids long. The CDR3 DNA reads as TGTGCCAGCAGCCCATGGGACGGGGAGACCCAGTACTTC. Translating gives CASSPWDGETQYF.

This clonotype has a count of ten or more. CDR3 region: CAWTRDVSNYEQYF. As DNA, the CDR3 is TGTGCCTGGACCCGGGACGTCAGCAACTACGAGCAGTACTTC. The genes are TRBV30 and TRBJ2-7; D may be TRBD1 or TRBD2 (5 bases each). This CDR3 is 14 amino acids long. CDR1 and CDR2 from the germline V gene are GTSNPN and SVGIG (reference sequence). The V gene lost 4 bases and the J gene lost 3 bases, with 16 bases spanning the gap.

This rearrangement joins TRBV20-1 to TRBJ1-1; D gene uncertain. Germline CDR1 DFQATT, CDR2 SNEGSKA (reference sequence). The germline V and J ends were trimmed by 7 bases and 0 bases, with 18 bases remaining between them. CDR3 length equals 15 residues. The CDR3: CSGLAQDGVNTEAFF. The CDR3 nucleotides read TGCAGTGGATTAGCCCAGGACGGAGTGAACACTGAAGCTTTCTTT.

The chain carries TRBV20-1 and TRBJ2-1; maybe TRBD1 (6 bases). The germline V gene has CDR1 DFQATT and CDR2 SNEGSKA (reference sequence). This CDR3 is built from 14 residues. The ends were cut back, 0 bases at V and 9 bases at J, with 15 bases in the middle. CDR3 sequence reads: CSARDRGRNTEQFF. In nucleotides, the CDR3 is TGCAGTGCTAGAGACAGGGGCCGGAACACTGAGCAGTTCTTC.

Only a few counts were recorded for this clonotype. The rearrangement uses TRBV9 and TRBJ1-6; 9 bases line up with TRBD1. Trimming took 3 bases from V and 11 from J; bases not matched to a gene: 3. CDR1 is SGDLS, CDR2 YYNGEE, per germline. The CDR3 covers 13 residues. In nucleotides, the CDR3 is TGTGCCAGCAGCGGACAGGGGGGGACACCCCTCCACTTT. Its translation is CASSGQGGTPLHF.